The 2 T cell receptor beta chains presented below share a single source sample, sequenced in a study of T cells in localized non-small cell lung cancer. TCRdb keeps only in-frame clones here, not all; method: immunoSEQ multiplex PCR. The sample yields fewer than 90,000 clones, roughly 81% seen once. The specimen was peripheral blood, collected before any cancer treatment. Receptors originate from a man aged 40 to 69 with stage I lung adenocarcinoma.

This clone has only one observation. The V and J genes are TRBV27 and TRBJ2-7; the D gene could be TRBD1 or TRBD2 (5 bases each). The germline gives CDR1 MNHEY, CDR2 SMNVEV (reference sequence). V dropped 5 bases and J dropped 5 bases, with 22 bases sitting between them. This CDR3 is 16 amino acids long. CDR3 DNA sequence: TGTGCCAGCAGTCGTGGGCCTTCTGGGACGATCCACGAGCAGTACTTC. It encodes CASSRGPSGTIHEQYF.

The genes are TRBV27 and TRBJ2-3; 10 bases match TRBD2. Germline trimming cut 5 bases from V and 4 bases from J; bases unmatched to any gene: 9. The germline gives CDR1 MNHEY, CDR2 SMNVEV (reference sequence). CDR3 length: 16 amino acids. For the CDR3, the DNA is TGTGCCAGCAGTCGGGCTAGCGGGAGCCAGTCAGATACGCAGTATTTT. Protein sequence: CASSRASGSQSDTQYF.